The source of this T cell receptor (beta chain) is a study of T-cell reconstitution after alpha-beta-depleted transplantation in children. Researchers prepared the TCRbeta library using unique molecular identifiers, the study reports. Via MiXCR, TCRdb re-called the PCR reads, giving one row per CDR3 protein. Among a few hundred thousand distinct CDR3 sequences listed, about 9.4% were seen once. The germline V gene has CDR1 SGHRS and CDR2 YFSETQ. The CDR3 is made up of 15 amino acids. V lost 4 bases to trimming and J lost 1 base, with 14 bases between them. In its sample, this clonotype was seen a few times.

V gene TRBV5-1 combines with J gene TRBJ1-1, with D possibly matching TRBD1 (5 bases). The source is a human donor who donated a stem cell graft to a child with acute lymphoblastic leukemia. The sequencing used PBMCs from the stem cell graft donor, collected from the stem cell graft. The CDR3 nucleotides are TGCGCCAGCAGCCCCCTGCGGGGGGGGAACACTGAAGCTTTCTTT. Translating it yields CASSPLRGGNTEAFF. Drawing the rest from reference TRBV5-1 and TRBJ1-1, the complete variable domain is KAGVTQTPRYLIKTRGQQVTLSCSPISGHRSVSWYQQTPGQGLQFLFEYFSETQRNKGNFPGRFSGRQFSNSRSEMNVSTLELGDSALYLCASSPLRGGNTEAFFGQGTRLTVV.